This note documents a single TCR beta chain sequence. No antigen is known for it. V was clipped by 4 bases and J by 6 bases; unmatched bases: 8. The CDR3 consists of 15 residues. The V gene's germline CDR1 is MNHNY and CDR2 SVGAGI (reference sequence). It was with a sample-barcoded 5' primer and a J-beta primer mix that a second PCR of about 6 to 12 cycles was run. Each cDNA molecule carried a tag from a template-switch adaptor that contained 12 random nucleotides. Via MiXCR, TCRdb re-called the 5' RACE reads, giving one row per CDR3 protein. Of approximately 1,100,000 distinct CDR3 sequences detected, under 45% appear once; the ten largest clones hold approximately 20%. This entry belongs to a study of blood T cells in healthy people across ages. It was roughly 10 milliliters of peripheral blood that were drawn from each donor. Overall study results and limits: With donor CMV status unknown, expanded clonotype changes were possibly confounded.

This TCR came from a woman aged 60-75 years in good health. V usage is TRBV6-6 and J usage is TRBJ2-7; the match to TRBD2 covers 11 bases. The specimen sequenced was blood. CDR3 nucleotide sequence: TGTGCCAGCAGTTTGTCTAGCGGGAGGATTGGCGAGCAGTACTTC. It codes for CASSLSSGRIGEQYF.